This T cell receptor beta chain was captured in a study of shared clonotypes between healthy human individuals. Data came from immunoSEQ multiplex PCR; TCRdb stores just in-frame clones and leaves some out. The table records around 480,000 clones, roughly 85% of them present only once. From germline, CDR1 is SQVTM and CDR2 ANQGSEA. Trimming pared 0 bases from V and 3 bases from J, leaving 6 bases between. The length of the CDR3 is 13 residues. Sequencing was done on a sample of PBMCs. The chain employs TRBV29-1 and TRBJ1-5; D unclear. This TCR derives from a woman aged 40 to 50 in good health. Some clones in this sample may be carry-over from other donors' samples. In DNA form, the CDR3 reads TGCAGCGTTGAAGACAGCGCCAATCAGCCCCAGCATTTT. This translates into CSVEDSANQPQHF. Filled out from reference TRBV29-1 and TRBJ1-5, the complete variable domain reads SAVISQKPSRDICQRGTSLTIQCQVDSQVTMMFWYRQQPGQSLTLIATANQGSEATYESGFVIDKFPISRPNLTFSTLTVSNMSPEDSSIYLCSVEDSANQPQHFGDGTRLSIL.